Sequencing of this T cell receptor beta chain was carried out in a study of control samples from healthy donors and cancer patients. Sequencing was performed with immunoSEQ multiplex PCR; in TCRdb, only in-frame clones are kept and a portion is missing. The data show about 100,000 clones, roughly 92% seen once. Sequencing input: blood. The clonotype was recovered from a human donor in good health. The donor label of this sample is uncertain.

CDR3 DNA: TGTGCCTGGAGTGCGGGACAGACCTATGGCTACACCTTC. It is translated as CAWSAGQTYGYTF. The chain couples TRBV30 to TRBJ1-2; 7 bases agree with TRBD1. Unmatched junction bases numbered 3, after V lost 1 base and J lost 4 bases. The germline V gene encodes CDR1 GTSNPN and CDR2 SVGIG (reference sequence). CDR3 length: 13 amino acids.